A single sample is the source of the 20 T cell receptor beta chains below, sequenced in a study of T cell repertoires in cytomegalovirus infection. These TCRs are of unknown antigen specificity. TCRdb re-called the reads through MiXCR, storing one row per CDR3 protein. The table includes fewer than 150,000 distinct CDR3 sequences, around 30% detected once. The sequences come from CD8+ T cells from cultured PBMCs, collected from culture after CMV antigen stimulation. Receptors originate from a human donor in good health (CMV status not recorded). Some clones in this sample may be carry-over from other donors' samples.

The rearrangement links TRBV10-2 to TRBJ2-7; D is possibly TRBD2 (7 bases). CDR1 and CDR2 from the germline V gene are WSHSY and SAAADI. CDR3 length equals 14 residues. V was pared by 6 bases and J by 5 bases, with 17 bases between. The CDR3 here is CASSLRGEGDEQYF. CDR3 bases: TGCGCCAGCAGCCTGAGGGGGGAGGGAGACGAGCAGTACTTC.

The chain couples TRBV9 to TRBJ1-1, with D possibly being TRBD1 (6 bases). This CDR3 comprises 14 residues. Trimming left V 9 bases short and J 1 base short, with 16 bases between. The germline V gene has CDR1 SGDLS and CDR2 YYNGEE. CDR3 DNA sequence: TGTGCCACCGACCCCATAGGGGGGAACACTGAAGCTTTCTTT. It translates to CATDPIGGNTEAFF.

The chain is built from TRBV4-2 and TRBJ1-2, with D hard to call. CDR3 length: 14 amino acids. Per the germline V gene, CDR1 is LGHNA and CDR2 is YNFKEQ. V shed 0 bases and J shed 7 bases, with 12 bases lying between them. In DNA, the CDR3 is TGTGCCAGCAGCCAAGATCCAGGTCGAGGTGGCTACACCTTC. It encodes CASSQDPGRGGYTF.

In this sample, this clonotype turned up many times. V gene TRBV10-3 combines with J gene TRBJ1-1; tentative D call: TRBD1 (5 bases). CDR1 ENHRY and CDR2 SYGVKD come from the germline V gene. The CDR3 has 15 residues. Trimming shortened V by 0 bases and J by 1 base, and 9 bases separated the two germline ends. The CDR3 DNA sequence: TGTGCCATCAGTGAGTCGACAGAGCCGAACACTGAAGCTTTCTTT. This codes for CAISESTEPNTEAFF.

The CDR3 sequence: CASGLDEGQEITLANSPLHF. CDR3 DNA sequence: TGTGCTAGTGGTTTGGACGAGGGACAGGAGATCACCTTGGCTAATTCACCCCTCCACTTT. The V call is TRBV12-5, the J call TRBJ1-6, with 8 bases aligning to TRBD1. V shed 1 base and J 6 bases; nucleotides not matched to a gene: 17. Germline CDR1 is LGHNT and CDR2 is FRNRAP. The CDR3 runs to 20 residues. The full variable domain, with the rest looked up from reference TRBV12-5 and TRBJ1-6, is DARVTQTPRHKVTEMGQEVTMRCQPILGHNTVFWYRQTMMQGLELLAYFRNRAPLDDSGMPKDRFSAEMPDATLATLKIQPSEPRDSAVYFCASGLDEGQEITLANSPLHFGNGTRLTVT.

This clonotype was observed a handful of times. The CDR3 DNA sequence: TGTGCCAGCAGCTTAGTAGGTCACGAGCAGTACTTC. Protein product: CASSLVGHEQYF. The chain links TRBV7-9 to TRBJ2-7; unclear D gene. Trimming shortened V by 1 base and J by 5 bases, and 6 bases separated the two germline ends. The CDR3 extends over 12 amino acids. Per germline, CDR1 SEHNR and CDR2 FQNEAQ (reference sequence).

This chain uses TRBV28 with TRBJ2-2; tentatively, D is TRBD2 (5 bases). V lost 5 bases and J 3 bases, leaving 10 bases between the germline ends. The CDR3 consists of 14 residues. CDR1 is MDHEN, CDR2 SYDVKM, per germline. The CDR3 reads CASSHSRDTGELFF. The CDR3, as DNA: TGTGCCAGCAGTCACTCGCGGGACACCGGGGAGCTGTTTTTT.

This chain joins TRBV15 and TRBJ2-2; D remains ambiguous. V was clipped by 3 bases and J by 4 bases, with 9 bases between them. The CDR3 covers 14 residues. Per the germline V gene, CDR1 is LNHNV and CDR2 is YYDKDF (reference sequence). The CDR3 reads CATSSDRATGELFF. The DNA of the CDR3 is TGTGCCACCAGCAGTGACCGCGCCACCGGGGAGCTGTTTTTT. Together with reference TRBV15 and TRBJ2-2, the CDR3 gives the full variable domain: DAMVIQNPRYQVTQFGKPVTLSCSQTLNHNVMYWYQQKSSQAPKLLFHYYDKDFNNEADTPDNFQSRRPNTSFCFLDIRSPGLGDTAMYLCATSSDRATGELFFGEGSRLTVL.

V is TRBV7-8 and J is TRBJ1-5; D possibly corresponds to TRBD1 (5 bases). Deletions cut 1 base from V and 5 bases from J, with 12 bases between. The CDR3 contains 15 residues. CDR1 and CDR2 from the germline V gene are SGHVS and FQNEAQ. The DNA of the CDR3 is TGTGCCAGCAGCTTAGGTCAGGGCGGCGATCAGCCCCAGCATTTT. This translates into CASSLGQGGDQPQHF.

This sequence joins TRBV29-1 and TRBJ2-1, with D hard to call. The CDR3 spans 15 residues. CDR1 and CDR2 from the germline V gene are SQVTM and ANQGSEA. V was trimmed by 4 bases and J by 5 bases, leaving 18 bases between them. CDR3 in DNA: TGCAGCGTTGGGGGTGGGGATTCCCGACACAATGAGCAGTTCTTC. This codes for CSVGGGDSRHNEQFF.

This clonotype was observed a few times. The chain combines TRBV6-5 with TRBJ2-5; D uncertain. The V end was cut by 4 bases, the J end by 5 bases, with 11 bases between. Germline-derived CDR1 and CDR2 are MNHEY and SVGAGI. The CDR3 consists of 13 residues. CDR3 sequence: CASSSPGPETQYF. CDR3 DNA sequence: TGTGCCAGCAGTTCCCCGGGCCCCGAGACCCAGTACTTC.

The V gene is TRBV6-5, the J gene TRBJ1-2; D not certain. The V end lost 0 bases, the J end lost 6 bases, and 11 bases lay between the germline ends. The CDR3 is 14 residues long. Germline V gene sequence: CDR1 MNHEY, CDR2 SVGAGI. The CDR3 nucleotides are TGTGCCAGCAGTTACTCCCCGTCCGAAAATGGCTACACCTTC. Its protein product is CASSYSPSENGYTF.

This chain connects TRBV4-2 to TRBJ1-2; D not resolved. The CDR3 spans 17 residues. Trimming left V 1 base short and J 2 bases short, with 17 bases between. CDR1 LGHNA and CDR2 YNFKEQ come from the germline V gene. The DNA of the CDR3 is TGTGCCAGCAGCCAAGCTCAATATCTTACAAAAAACTATGGCTACACCTTC. As protein: CASSQAQYLTKNYGYTF.

This clonotype has only a few counts. The CDR3 DNA reads TGTGCCAGCAGTGGGACGGGGGCGAGGTCCAAAAACATTCAGTACTTC. It specifies CASSGTGARSKNIQYF. The V and J genes are TRBV2 and TRBJ2-4; tentatively, D is TRBD1 or TRBD2 (6 bases each). Germline-derived CDR1 and CDR2 are SNHLY and FYNNEI. This CDR3 is built from 16 residues. The V and J ends lost 4 bases and 2 bases respectively, with 15 bases between them.

This chain connects TRBV2 to TRBJ1-5, with D possibly being TRBD1 (5 bases). Trimming took off 3 bases at V and 4 bases at J, with 16 bases between the two ends. The CDR3 sequence is 16 residues long. Germline V gene sequence: CDR1 SNHLY, CDR2 FYNNEI. The DNA for the CDR3 is TGTGCCAGCAGTGAGTACAGGCTAGAGACGAATCAGCCCCAGCATTTT. Translation: CASSEYRLETNQPQHF.

In this sample, this clonotype turned up a few times. The chain is built from TRBV29-1 and TRBJ2-2; D not resolved. CDR1 SQVTM and CDR2 ANQGSEA come from the germline V gene. This CDR3 comprises 14 residues. The V and J ends lost 4 bases and 4 bases respectively, with 13 bases between them. The CDR3 protein is CSVVSSRSTGELFF. For the CDR3, the DNA is TGCAGCGTTGTCTCCTCCCGGAGCACCGGGGAGCTGTTTTTT.

In this sample, this clonotype turned up a few times. The V call is TRBV29-1, the J call TRBJ2-7; 9 bases are a match to TRBD1. The CDR3 loop spans 14 amino acids. V lost 4 bases to trimming and J lost 7 bases; unmatched junction nucleotides: 11. CDR1 SQVTM and CDR2 ANQGSEA come from the germline V gene. The CDR3 DNA is TGCAGCGTTGCCGGCGGGACAGGGCAAGGAGAGCAGTACTTC. Protein: CSVAGGTGQGEQYF.

The V call is TRBV6-1, the J call TRBJ1-2, with 9 positions matching TRBD1. J lost 6 bases, V lost 0 bases, and 5 bases had no gene match. Germline-derived CDR1 and CDR2 are MNHNS and SASEGT. This CDR3 spans 15 amino acids. CDR3 region: CASSEALWTGDGYTF. CDR3 bases: TGTGCCAGCAGTGAAGCGCTGTGGACAGGGGATGGCTACACCTTC.

V and J are TRBV28 and TRBJ2-2, with D unclear. Germline V gene data show CDR1 as MDHEN and CDR2 as SYDVKM. The length of the CDR3 is 15 residues. V lost 6 bases to trimming and J lost 4 bases, with 15 bases between them. The CDR3: CASSPVGFGTGELFF. The DNA for the CDR3 is TGTGCCAGCAGCCCGGTGGGTTTTGGCACCGGGGAGCTGTTTTTT.

In its sample, this clonotype was seen many times. The V gene is TRBV4-1, the J gene TRBJ1-5; no clear D gene. Trimming removed 7 bases at V and 0 bases at J, with 10 bases between. Per germline, CDR1 MGHRA and CDR2 YSYEKL. The CDR3 extends over 14 amino acids. CDR3 sequence (DNA): TGCGCCAGCAACAGAGAATATAGCAATCAGCCCCAGCATTTT. Amino acid sequence: CASNREYSNQPQHF.